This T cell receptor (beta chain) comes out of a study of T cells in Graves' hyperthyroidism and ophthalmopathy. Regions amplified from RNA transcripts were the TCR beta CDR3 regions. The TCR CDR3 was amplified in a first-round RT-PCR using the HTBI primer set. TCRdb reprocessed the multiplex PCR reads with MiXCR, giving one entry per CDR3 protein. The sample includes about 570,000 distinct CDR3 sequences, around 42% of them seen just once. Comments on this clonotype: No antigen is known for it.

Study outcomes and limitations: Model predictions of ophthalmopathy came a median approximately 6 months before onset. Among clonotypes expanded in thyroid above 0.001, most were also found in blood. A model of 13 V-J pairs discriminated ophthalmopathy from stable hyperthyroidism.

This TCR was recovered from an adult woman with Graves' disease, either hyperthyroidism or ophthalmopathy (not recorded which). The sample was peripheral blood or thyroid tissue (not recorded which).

CDR3 nucleotides: TGTGCCAGCAGTCCTCAGGGAAAAGGCTACACCTTC. Residues: CASSPQGKGYTF. This rearrangement joins TRBV7-6 to TRBJ1-2, with D tentatively TRBD1 (5 bases). Germline loops: CDR1 SGHVS, CDR2 FNYEAQ. This CDR3 comprises 12 residues. With 6 bases removed from V and 8 bases from J, the gap between germline ends came to 13 bases.